Below are 25 T cell receptor beta chains sequenced from a single sample in a study of T cells in Graves' hyperthyroidism and ophthalmopathy. The TCR beta CDR3 regions underwent amplification using RNA transcripts as the source. First-round RT-PCR with HTBI primers amplified the TCR CDR3 region. TCRdb independently ran MiXCR on the multiplex PCR reads; one entry per CDR3 protein. Of approximately 520,000 distinct CDR3 sequences in the sample, more than 20% were seen once. Sequencing input: blood. Every receptor here comes from a man aged 18 to 29 with Graves' hyperthyroidism.

This clonotype was recorded at least ten times. This chain joins TRBV6-1 and TRBJ2-2; TRBD2 might be the D (6 bases). The CDR3 extends over 14 amino acids. Trimming left V 7 bases short and J 5 bases short, with 14 bases between. CDR1 is MNHNS, CDR2 SASEGT, per germline. The CDR3 loop is CASILRAGTGELFF. The CDR3 DNA follows: TGTGCCAGCATTCTAAGGGCGGGGACCGGGGAGCTGTTTTTT.

This clonotype has a count of ten or more. Relative to the germline gene, one junction end is altered; a read error may explain this. J is TRBJ2-4 and V is TRBV12-3 or TRBV12-4, with a tentative D call TRBD1 (6 bases). This CDR3 has 14 amino acids. This CDR3 reads CASSLGIGGNIKYF. Here the CDR3 DNA reads TGTGCCAGCAGTTTAGGTATAGGGGGAAACATTAAGTACTTC.

As DNA, the CDR3 is TGTGCCAGCAGTTTTACGAGGGGGCTATGGAATGGTCAGCCCCAGCATTTT. Its translation: CASSFTRGLWNGQPQHF. This rearrangement joins TRBV12-3 or TRBV12-4 to TRBJ1-5; 7 bases are shared with TRBD1. The CDR3 has 17 residues. The trim removed 3 bases at V and 6 bases at J, leaving 14 bases unmatched.

This clonotype appeared many times. The J gene is TRBJ1-2, the V gene TRBV28, with TRBD1 as a possible D gene (5 bases). The V and J ends lost 2 bases and 8 bases respectively, with 12 bases between them. From germline, CDR1 is MDHEN and CDR2 SYDVKM. The CDR3 runs to 13 residues. The CDR3, as DNA: TGTGCCAGCAGTTTAAGAACAGGCCAGGGCTACACCTTC. It is translated as CASSLRTGQGYTF.

This clonotype occurred a few times. Just one base apart from a much larger clone, this may be a read error. V gene TRBV6-1 combines with J gene TRBJ1-5, with 10 bases matching TRBD1. The CDR3 is 15 residues long. The germline CDR1 and CDR2 sequences are MNHNS and SASEGT. CDR3 loop: CASSLDRGHNQPLHF. The DNA of the CDR3 is TGTGCCAGCAGCCTAGACAGGGGGCACAATCAGCCCCTGCATTTT.

This clonotype has more than one count but fewer than ten. V gene TRBV14 combines with J gene TRBJ2-2, with 10 bases lining up with TRBD1. V trimming: 3 bases; J trimming: 4 bases; junction bases outside the gene matches: 5. Per the germline V gene, CDR1 is SGHDN and CDR2 is FVKESK. The CDR3 is 16 residues long. The CDR3 sequence: CASSQSGTGATGELFF. CDR3 DNA: TGTGCCAGCAGCCAGTCCGGGACAGGGGCCACCGGGGAGCTGTTTTTT. The full variable domain, rest sourced from reference TRBV14 and TRBJ2-2, is EAGVTQFPSHSVIEKGQTVTLRCDPISGHDNLYWYRRVMGKEIKFLLHFVKESKQDESGMPNNRFLAERTGGTYSTLKVQPAELEDSGVYFCASSQSGTGATGELFFGEGSRLTVL.

This clonotype was seen at least ten times. The V and J genes are TRBV6-1 and TRBJ2-5; D perhaps matches TRBD2 (5 bases). V lost 5 bases, J lost 2 bases, and 12 bases lay in between. Germline V gene sequence: CDR1 MNHNS, CDR2 SASEGT. CDR3 length: 14 residues. This chain's CDR3 is CASSTRRGQETQYF. The CDR3 DNA reads as TGTGCCAGCAGTACCCGGCGAGGGCAAGAGACCCAGTACTTC.

The sample holds many counts of this clonotype. The chain combines TRBV2 with TRBJ2-7, with 9 bases identical to TRBD1. CDR1 is SNHLY and CDR2 is FYNNEI in the germline V gene. There are 15 residues in the CDR3. With V trimmed by 6 bases and J by 1 base, 7 bases remained unmatched. The CDR3 sequence is CASSVGQGGSYEQYF. Here the CDR3 DNA reads TGTGCCAGCAGCGTGGGACAGGGAGGGTCCTACGAGCAGTACTTC. The full variable domain, in which reference TRBV2 and TRBJ2-7 provide the parts outside the CDR3, is EPEVTQTPSHQVTQMGQEVILRCVPISNHLYFYWYRQILGQKVEFLVSFYNNEISEKSEIFDDQFSVERPDGSNFTLKIRSTKLEDSAMYFCASSVGQGGSYEQYFGPGTRLTVT.

At least ten counts were recorded for this clonotype. In DNA form, the CDR3 reads TGCGCCAGCAATGGAGGCGGCGCGGACACTGAAGCTTTCTTT. This sequence encodes CASNGGGADTEAFF. The rearrangement joins TRBV10-2 to TRBJ1-1; D gene ambiguous. Germline V gene sequence: CDR1 WSHSY, CDR2 SAAADI. Trimming took off 7 bases at V and 3 bases at J, with 15 bases between the two ends. The CDR3 sequence is 14 residues long.

Of note for this clonotype: One end of the junction does not line up with germline, which may come from a read error. The rearrangement uses TRBV24-1 and TRBJ2-2; 7 bases are shared with TRBD1. This CDR3 has 16 amino acids. CDR1 is KGHDR, CDR2 SFDVKD, per germline. In DNA form, the CDR3 reads TGTGCCACCAGTGATCCGGGACAGCCGAACCCCGGGGAGCTGTTTTTT. Translating gives CATSDPGQPNPGELFF.

This clonotype was found many times. V and J are TRBV6-5 and TRBJ1-1; D uncertain. The CDR3 covers 15 residues. Germline CDR1 reads MNHEY; CDR2 reads SVGAGI. Deletions cut 2 bases from V and 0 bases from J, with 10 bases between. CDR3 nucleotides: TGTGCCAGCAGTTACCCGGGAGCTATGAACACTGAAGCTTTCTTT. This gives the protein CASSYPGAMNTEAFF.

The sample holds a few counts of this clonotype. V usage is TRBV12-3 or TRBV12-4 and J usage is TRBJ1-1; tentatively, D is TRBD1 (5 bases). The CDR3 has 15 amino acids. The V end lost 7 bases, the J end lost 2 bases, and 17 bases lay between the germline ends. The DNA for the CDR3 is TGTGCCAGCACCACCGGCGGGGCGGTAAACACTGAAGCTTTCTTT. It codes for CASTTGGAVNTEAFF.

V usage is TRBV11-2 and J usage is TRBJ2-5; TRBD1 might be the D (5 bases). This CDR3 is 15 amino acids long. V gave up 5 bases and J gave up 1 base, with 14 bases separating them. Looked up from germline, CDR1 is SGHAT and CDR2 is FQNNGV. CDR3 protein: CASSPEGALQETQYF. The CDR3 DNA reads TGTGCCAGCAGCCCCGAAGGGGCGCTCCAAGAGACCCAGTACTTC.

In this sample, this clonotype turned up many times. V and J are TRBV20-1 and TRBJ1-2; D is possibly TRBD1 (6 bases). Deletions cut 0 bases from V and 3 bases from J, with 17 bases between. The germline V gene encodes CDR1 DFQATT and CDR2 SNEGSKA (reference sequence). The CDR3 has 16 residues. The CDR3 DNA sequence: TGCAGTGCTAGAGATCAAGTGGGACATGGTGACTATGGCTACACCTTC. Its translation: CSARDQVGHGDYGYTF.

The rearrangement joins TRBV19 to TRBJ1-1; D unresolved. This CDR3 comprises 11 residues. Trimming removed 5 bases from V and 8 bases from J, with 9 bases in between. In germline, CDR1 is LNHDA, CDR2 SQIVND (reference sequence). DNA for the CDR3: TGTGCCAGTAGTGGGGTATCCGAAGCTTTCTTT. This gives the protein CASSGVSEAFF. The entire variable domain, with the rest obtained from reference TRBV19 and TRBJ1-1, is as follows: DGGITQSPKYLFRKEGQNVTLSCEQNLNHDAMYWYRQDPGQGLRLIYYSQIVNDFQKGDIAEGYSVSREKKESFPLTVTSAQKNPTAFYLCASSGVSEAFFGQGTRLTVV.

Details on this clonotype: Given a much more abundant clone one base away, this may be a read error. This chain connects TRBV12-3 or TRBV12-4 to TRBJ1-1; a weak D match, TRBD1 (5 bases). The CDR3 covers 13 residues. The CDR3 region is CASSFDGGTEDFF. In nucleotides, the CDR3 is TGTGCCAGCAGTTTCGATGGGGGTACTGAAGATTTCTTT.

This clonotype came up many times. The chain uses TRBV24-1 and TRBJ1-1; TRBD1 aligns across 8 bases. Looked up from germline, CDR1 is KGHDR and CDR2 is SFDVKD. The CDR3 has 13 amino acids. With 12 bases clipped from V and 5 bases from J, the junction kept 10 bases outside the gene matches. Here the CDR3 DNA reads TGTGCCCCCTACTTCAACAGGGGGACTGAAGCTTTCTTT. Protein: CAPYFNRGTEAFF.

This clonotype was counted only a few times. The genes are TRBV2 and TRBJ2-5; 8 bases line up with TRBD1. The CDR3 extends over 15 amino acids. Trimming at V came to 6 bases and at J to 2 bases, leaving 8 bases not matched to a gene. CDR1 and CDR2 from the germline V gene are SNHLY and FYNNEI. The CDR3, as DNA: TGTGCCAGCAGACAGGGGGGAGGAATACAAGAGACCCAGTACTTC. This encodes CASRQGGGIQETQYF.

The sample holds a few counts of this clonotype. The chain is built from TRBV28 and TRBJ1-2; 9 nucleotides align to TRBD1. The trim removed 5 bases at V and 1 base at J, leaving 5 bases unmatched. The V gene's germline CDR1 is MDHEN and CDR2 SYDVKM. This CDR3 is 15 amino acids long. CDR3 region: CASSKGTGNNYGYTF. The CDR3 DNA follows: TGTGCCAGCAGTAAAGGGACAGGGAATAACTATGGCTACACCTTC.

The rearrangement uses TRBV28 and TRBJ2-5; 10 bases are shared with TRBD1. Per the germline V gene, CDR1 is MDHEN and CDR2 is SYDVKM. Trimming cost V 5 bases and J 5 bases; bases outside gene matches: 8. The CDR3 covers 15 residues. CDR3 in amino acids: CASSPGQGIWETQYF. The CDR3, as DNA: TGTGCCAGCAGTCCGGGACAGGGGATCTGGGAGACCCAGTACTTC.

The chain carries TRBV6-1 and TRBJ2-3; TRBD2 agrees at 10 bases. After removal of 6 bases from V and 4 bases from J, the junction contained 7 bases not matched to a gene. This CDR3 spans 15 amino acids. In germline, CDR1 is MNHNS, CDR2 SASEGT. The CDR3 protein is CASRAASGGADTQYF. The CDR3, as DNA: TGTGCCAGCAGGGCGGCAAGCGGGGGGGCAGATACGCAGTATTTT.

This clonotype occurred a few times. The rearrangement joins TRBV19 to TRBJ2-5; D is perhaps TRBD2 (6 bases). The CDR3 sequence is 14 residues long. Germline CDR1 and CDR2: LNHDA and SQIVND (reference sequence). Trimming removed 5 bases from V and 9 bases from J, with 19 bases in between. CDR3 in amino acids: CASSVRGQSGAQYF. CDR3 coding DNA: TGTGCCAGTAGTGTTCGGGGCCAGTCGGGAGCCCAGTACTTC.

This clonotype has ten or more counts. This chain links TRBV6-2 or TRBV6-3 with TRBJ1-2; 10 bases align to TRBD1. Unmatched junction bases numbered 5, after V lost 8 bases and J lost 2 bases. CDR3 length: 14 amino acids. Germline-derived CDR1 and CDR2 are MNHEY and SVGEGT. CDR3 region: CASCLDRGNYGYTF. CDR3 DNA: TGTGCCAGCTGCCTGGACAGGGGGAACTATGGCTACACCTTC.

As for this clonotype: A much larger clone lies a single base off, so this may be a read error. No conserved phenylalanine or tryptophan ends this CDR3, so it is likely a read error. The J gene is TRBJ1-1, the V gene TRBV6-2 or TRBV6-3; possible D gene TRBD1, 5 bases. This CDR3 has 16 amino acids. V was clipped by 2 bases and J by 4 bases, with 17 bases between them. Looked up from germline, CDR1 is MNHEY and CDR2 is SVGEGT. The CDR3 DNA is TGTGCCAGCAGTTACGGGAGACGCCAGGGCTTCACTGAAGCTTTCTCT. It is translated as CASSYGRRQGFTEAFS.

The CDR3 is CSAPANGGNTEAFF. The CDR3 bases are TGCAGTGCTCCCGCTAATGGGGGGAACACTGAAGCTTTCTTT. The chain employs TRBV20-1 and TRBJ1-1, with a possible D match to TRBD1 (5 bases). The CDR3 covers 14 residues. Germline loops: CDR1 DFQATT, CDR2 SNEGSKA (reference sequence). Trimming cost V 5 bases and J 1 base, with 14 bases left between them.